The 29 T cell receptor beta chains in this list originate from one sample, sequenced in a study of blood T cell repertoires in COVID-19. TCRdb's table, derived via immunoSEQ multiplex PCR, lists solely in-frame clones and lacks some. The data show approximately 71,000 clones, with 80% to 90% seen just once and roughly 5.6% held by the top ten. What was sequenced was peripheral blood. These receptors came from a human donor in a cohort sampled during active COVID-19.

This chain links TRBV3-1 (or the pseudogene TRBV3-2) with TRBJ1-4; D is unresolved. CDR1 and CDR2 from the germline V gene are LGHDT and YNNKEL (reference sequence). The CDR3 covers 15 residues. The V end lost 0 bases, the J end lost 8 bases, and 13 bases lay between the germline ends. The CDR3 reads CASSQDSGNGEKLFF. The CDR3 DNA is TGTGCCAGCAGCCAAGATTCGGGGAATGGGGAAAAACTGTTTTTT.

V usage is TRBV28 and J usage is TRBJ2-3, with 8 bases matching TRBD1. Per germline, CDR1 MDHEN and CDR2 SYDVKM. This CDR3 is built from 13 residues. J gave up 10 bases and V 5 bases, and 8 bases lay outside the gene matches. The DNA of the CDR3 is TGTGCCAGCAGTCGAACCAGGGGGCGCTCGCAGTATTTT. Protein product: CASSRTRGRSQYF.

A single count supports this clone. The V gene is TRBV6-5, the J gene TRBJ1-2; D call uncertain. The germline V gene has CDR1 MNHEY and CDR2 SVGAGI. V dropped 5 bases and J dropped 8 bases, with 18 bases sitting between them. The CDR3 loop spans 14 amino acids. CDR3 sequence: CASSQVPGGLGYTF. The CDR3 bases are TGTGCCAGCAGTCAGGTCCCGGGAGGCTTAGGCTACACCTTC.

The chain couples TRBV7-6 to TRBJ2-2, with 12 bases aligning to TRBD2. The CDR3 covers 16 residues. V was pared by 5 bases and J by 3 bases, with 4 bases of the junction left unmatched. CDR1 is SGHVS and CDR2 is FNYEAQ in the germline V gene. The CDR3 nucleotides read TGTGCCAGCAGCCCTAGCGGGGGGGCCTACACCGGGGAGCTGTTTTTT. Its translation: CASSPSGGAYTGELFF.

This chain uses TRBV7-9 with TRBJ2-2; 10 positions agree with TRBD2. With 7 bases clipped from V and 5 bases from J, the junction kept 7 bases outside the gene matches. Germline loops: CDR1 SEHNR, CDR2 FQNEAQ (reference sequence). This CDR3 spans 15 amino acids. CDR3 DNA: TGTGCCAGCACGCAGTTAGCGGGAGGTACCGGGGAGCTGTTTTTT. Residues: CASTQLAGGTGELFF.

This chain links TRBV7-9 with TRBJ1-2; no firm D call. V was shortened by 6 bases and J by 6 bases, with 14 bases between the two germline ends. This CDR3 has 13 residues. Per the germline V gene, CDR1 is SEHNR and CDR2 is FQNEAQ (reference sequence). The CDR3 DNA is TGTGCCAGCAGTCCTTCCGGGGAGAATGGCTACACCTTC. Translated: CASSPSGENGYTF.

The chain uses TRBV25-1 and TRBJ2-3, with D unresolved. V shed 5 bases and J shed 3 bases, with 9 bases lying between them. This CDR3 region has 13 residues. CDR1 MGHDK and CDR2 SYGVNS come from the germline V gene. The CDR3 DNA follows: TGTGCCAGCAGTTATCCGGGTACAGATACGCAGTATTTT. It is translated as CASSYPGTDTQYF.

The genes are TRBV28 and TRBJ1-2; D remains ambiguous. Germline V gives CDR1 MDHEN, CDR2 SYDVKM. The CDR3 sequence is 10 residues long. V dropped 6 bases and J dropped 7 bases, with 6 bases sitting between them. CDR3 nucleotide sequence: TGTGCCAGCAGGGCCCGTGGCTACACCTTC. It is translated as CASRARGYTF.

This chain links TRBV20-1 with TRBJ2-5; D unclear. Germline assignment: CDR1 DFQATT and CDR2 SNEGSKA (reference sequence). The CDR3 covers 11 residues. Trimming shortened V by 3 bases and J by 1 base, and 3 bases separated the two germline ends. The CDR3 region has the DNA TGCAGTGCTAGGGCCCAAGAGACCCAGTACTTC. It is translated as CSARAQETQYF.

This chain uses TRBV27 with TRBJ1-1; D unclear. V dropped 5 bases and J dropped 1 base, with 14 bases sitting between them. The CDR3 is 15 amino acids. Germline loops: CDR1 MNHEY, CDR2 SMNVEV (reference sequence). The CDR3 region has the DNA TGTGCCAGCAGTCCGGTGGTGAATTCGAACACTGAAGCTTTCTTT. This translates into CASSPVVNSNTEAFF.

The CDR3 DNA reads TGTGCCAGCAGGGGACAGGGCCCCGGGGAGCTGTTTTTT. Translating gives CASRGQGPGELFF. The rearrangement uses TRBV12-3 or TRBV12-4 and TRBJ2-2; 9 nucleotides match TRBD1. This CDR3 is built from 13 residues. J lost 6 bases, V lost 6 bases, and 2 bases had no gene match.

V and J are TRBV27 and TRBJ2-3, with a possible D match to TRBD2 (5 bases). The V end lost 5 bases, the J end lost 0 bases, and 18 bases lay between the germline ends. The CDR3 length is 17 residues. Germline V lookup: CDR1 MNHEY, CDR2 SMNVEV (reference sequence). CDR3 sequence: CASSLATDSPSTDTQYF. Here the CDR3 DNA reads TGTGCCAGCAGTCTAGCTACGGACTCGCCAAGCACAGATACGCAGTATTTT.

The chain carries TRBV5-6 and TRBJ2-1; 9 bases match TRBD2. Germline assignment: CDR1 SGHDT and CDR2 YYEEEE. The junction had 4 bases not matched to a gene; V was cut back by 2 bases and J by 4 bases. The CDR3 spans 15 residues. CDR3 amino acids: CASSFSTSGYNEQFF. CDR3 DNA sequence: TGTGCCAGCAGCTTTTCGACTAGCGGATACAATGAGCAGTTCTTC.

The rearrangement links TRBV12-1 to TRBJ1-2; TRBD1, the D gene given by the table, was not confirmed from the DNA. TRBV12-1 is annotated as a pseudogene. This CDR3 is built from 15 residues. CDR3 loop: CASSYTDRVNYGYTF. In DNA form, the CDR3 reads TGTGCCAGCAGCTATACCGACAGAGTCAACTATGGCTACACCTTC.

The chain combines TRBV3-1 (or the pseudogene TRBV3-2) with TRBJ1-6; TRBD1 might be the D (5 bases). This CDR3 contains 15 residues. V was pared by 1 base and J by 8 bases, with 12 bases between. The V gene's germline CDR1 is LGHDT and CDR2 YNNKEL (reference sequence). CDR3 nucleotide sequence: TGTGCCAGCAGCCAAGGAGATTTCAGGGATTCACCCCTCCACTTT. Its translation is CASSQGDFRDSPLHF.

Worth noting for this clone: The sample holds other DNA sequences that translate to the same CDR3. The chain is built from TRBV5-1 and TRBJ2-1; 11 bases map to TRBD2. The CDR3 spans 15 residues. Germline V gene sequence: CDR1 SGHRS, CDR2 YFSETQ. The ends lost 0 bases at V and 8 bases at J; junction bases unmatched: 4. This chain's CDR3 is CASSLGLAGGDEQFF. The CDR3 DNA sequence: TGCGCCAGCAGCTTGGGTCTAGCGGGAGGAGATGAGCAGTTCTTC.

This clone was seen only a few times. The CDR3 nucleotides are TGTGCCAGCAGTCTACGCATTAGCAATCAGCCCCAGCATTTT. Its protein is CASSLRISNQPQHF. This chain connects TRBV6-2 or TRBV6-3 to TRBJ1-5; D unclear. The V gene's germline CDR1 is MNHEY and CDR2 SVGEGT. V shed 5 bases and J shed 0 bases, with 8 bases lying between them. The CDR3 totals 14 residues.

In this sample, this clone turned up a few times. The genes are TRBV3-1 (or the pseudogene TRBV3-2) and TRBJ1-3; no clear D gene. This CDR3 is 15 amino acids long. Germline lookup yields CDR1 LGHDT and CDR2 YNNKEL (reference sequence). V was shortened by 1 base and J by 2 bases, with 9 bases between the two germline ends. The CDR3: CASSQAVAAGNTIYF. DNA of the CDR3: TGTGCCAGCAGCCAAGCTGTGGCAGCTGGAAACACCATATATTTT.

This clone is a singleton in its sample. The CDR3 reads CAWGTGGTRYGYTF. CDR3 DNA: TGTGCCTGGGGAACAGGGGGTACCCGCTATGGCTACACCTTC. The chain employs TRBV30 and TRBJ1-2, with 8 nucleotides matching TRBD1. Trimming at V came to 5 bases and at J to 4 bases, leaving 9 bases not matched to a gene. Germline assignment: CDR1 GTSNPN and CDR2 SVGIG (reference sequence). The CDR3 is made up of 14 amino acids.

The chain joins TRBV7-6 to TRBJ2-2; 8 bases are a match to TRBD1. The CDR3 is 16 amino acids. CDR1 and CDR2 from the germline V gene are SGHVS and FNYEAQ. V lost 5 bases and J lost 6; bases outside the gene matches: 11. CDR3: CASSDPGGHSPGELFF. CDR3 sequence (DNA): TGTGCCAGCAGCGATCCAGGGGGCCATTCCCCCGGGGAGCTGTTTTTT.

CDR3 residues: CAISSGTSGVNEQFF. CDR3 bases: TGTGCCATCAGTTCCGGGACTAGCGGGGTTAATGAGCAGTTCTTC. The chain has TRBV10-3 and TRBJ2-1; 13 bases line up with TRBD2. Germline CDR1 reads ENHRY; CDR2 reads SYGVKD. This CDR3 is built from 15 residues. The V and J ends lost 5 bases and 7 bases, in that order; junction bases with no gene match: 5.

The CDR3 DNA reads TGTGCCAGCACCCAGAGCCCAGGGTCGACTGAAGCTTTCTTT. This codes for CASTQSPGSTEAFF. The chain employs TRBV6-5 and TRBJ1-1, with TRBD1 as a possible D gene (5 bases). V was trimmed by 7 bases and J by 5 bases, leaving 17 bases between them. Germline values: CDR1 MNHEY, CDR2 SVGAGI. There are 14 residues in the CDR3.

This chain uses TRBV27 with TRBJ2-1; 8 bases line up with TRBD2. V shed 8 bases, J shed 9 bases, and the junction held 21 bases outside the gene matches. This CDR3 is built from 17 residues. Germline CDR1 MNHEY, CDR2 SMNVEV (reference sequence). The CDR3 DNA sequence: TGTGCCAGCTCTACCACGCCGGGGACTAGAAGGAACAGTGAGCAGTTCTTC. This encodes CASSTTPGTRRNSEQFF.

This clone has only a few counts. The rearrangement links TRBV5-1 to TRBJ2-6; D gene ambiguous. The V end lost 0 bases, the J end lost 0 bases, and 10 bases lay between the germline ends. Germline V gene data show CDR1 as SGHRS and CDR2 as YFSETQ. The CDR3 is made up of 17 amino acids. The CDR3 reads CASSLGPAGSGANVLTF. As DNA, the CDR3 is TGCGCCAGCAGCTTGGGTCCTGCAGGCTCTGGGGCCAACGTCCTGACTTTC.

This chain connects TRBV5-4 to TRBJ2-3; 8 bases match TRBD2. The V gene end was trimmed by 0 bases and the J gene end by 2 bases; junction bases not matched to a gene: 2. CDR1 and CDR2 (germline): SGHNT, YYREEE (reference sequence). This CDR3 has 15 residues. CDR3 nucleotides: TGTGCCAGCAGCTTGGATAGCGGGGTCACAGATACGCAGTATTTT. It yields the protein CASSLDSGVTDTQYF.

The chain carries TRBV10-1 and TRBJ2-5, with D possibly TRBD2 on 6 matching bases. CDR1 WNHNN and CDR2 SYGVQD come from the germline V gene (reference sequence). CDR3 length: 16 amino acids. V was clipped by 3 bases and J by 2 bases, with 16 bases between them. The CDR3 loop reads CASSDTARDSQETQYF. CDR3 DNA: TGCGCCAGCAGTGATACTGCACGGGACTCACAAGAGACCCAGTACTTC.

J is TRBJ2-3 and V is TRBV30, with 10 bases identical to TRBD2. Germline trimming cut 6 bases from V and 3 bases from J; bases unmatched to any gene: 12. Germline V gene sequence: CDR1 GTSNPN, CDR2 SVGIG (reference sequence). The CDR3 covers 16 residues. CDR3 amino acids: CACVLRAGGQTDTQYF. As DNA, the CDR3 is TGTGCCTGCGTCCTCAGAGCGGGGGGGCAGACAGATACGCAGTATTTT.

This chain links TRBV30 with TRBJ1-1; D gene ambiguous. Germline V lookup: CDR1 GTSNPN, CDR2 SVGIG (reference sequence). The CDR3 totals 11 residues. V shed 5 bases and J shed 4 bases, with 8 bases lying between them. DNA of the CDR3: TGTGCCTGGTCTACCGGCACTGAAGCTTTCTTT. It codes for CAWSTGTEAFF.

CDR3 in amino acids: CATGGTTTAKNIQYF. The CDR3 DNA is TGTGCAACTGGGGGGACCACAACAGCCAAAAACATTCAGTACTTC. This chain links TRBV2 with TRBJ2-4; weak D call: TRBD2 (6 bases). This CDR3 is built from 15 residues. Germline CDR1 reads SNHLY; CDR2 reads FYNNEI.